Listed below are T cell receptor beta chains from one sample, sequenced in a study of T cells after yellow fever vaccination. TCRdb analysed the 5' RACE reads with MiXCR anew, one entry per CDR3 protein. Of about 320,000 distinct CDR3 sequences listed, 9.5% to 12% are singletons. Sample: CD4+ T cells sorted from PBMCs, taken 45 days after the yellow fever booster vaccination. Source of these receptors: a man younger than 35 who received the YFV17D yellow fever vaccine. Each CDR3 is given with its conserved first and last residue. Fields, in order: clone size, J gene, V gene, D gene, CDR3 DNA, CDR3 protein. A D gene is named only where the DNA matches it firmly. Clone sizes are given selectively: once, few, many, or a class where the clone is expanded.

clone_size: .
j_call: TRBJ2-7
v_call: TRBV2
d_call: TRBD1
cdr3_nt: TGTGCCAGCAGTGGACAGGGGTCCGAGCAGTACTTC
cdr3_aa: CASSGQGSEQYF

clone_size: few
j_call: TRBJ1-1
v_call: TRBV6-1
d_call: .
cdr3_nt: TGTGCCAGCAGAGCAATGAAGGGGGGGACCACTGAAGCTTTCTTT
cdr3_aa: CASRAMKGGTTEAFF

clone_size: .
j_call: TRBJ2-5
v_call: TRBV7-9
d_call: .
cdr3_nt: TGTGCCAGCAGACCTAGTCCCCGGTTATGGGGCTCGCAAGAGACCCAGTACTTC
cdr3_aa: CASRPSPRLWGSQETQYF

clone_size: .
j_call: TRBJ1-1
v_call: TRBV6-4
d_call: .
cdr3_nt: TGTGCCAGCAGTGACTCAAGCTCGAACACTGAAGCTTTCTTT
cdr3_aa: CASSDSSSNTEAFF

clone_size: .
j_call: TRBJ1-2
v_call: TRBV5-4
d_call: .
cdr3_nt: TGTGCCAGCAGCTTGGGGACCTTTGGGGACTATGGCTACACCTTC
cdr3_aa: CASSLGTFGDYGYTF

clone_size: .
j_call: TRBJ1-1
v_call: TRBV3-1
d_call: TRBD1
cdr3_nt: TGTGCCAGCAGCCACCCCCTGGCGGGACAGCAGAACACTGAAGCTTTCTTT
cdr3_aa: CASSHPLAGQQNTEAFF

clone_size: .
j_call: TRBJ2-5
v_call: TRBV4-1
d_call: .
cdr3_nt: TGCGCCAGCAGCCAACCGGGGGCACAAGAGACCCAGTACTTC
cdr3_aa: CASSQPGAQETQYF

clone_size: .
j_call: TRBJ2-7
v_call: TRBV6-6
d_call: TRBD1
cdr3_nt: TGTGCCAGCAGTCGGGACAGCGGATACGAGCAGTACTTC
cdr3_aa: CASSRDSGYEQYF

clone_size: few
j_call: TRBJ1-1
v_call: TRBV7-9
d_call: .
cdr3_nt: TGTGCAAACAGGGAGAACACTGAAGCTTTCTTT
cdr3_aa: CANRENTEAFF

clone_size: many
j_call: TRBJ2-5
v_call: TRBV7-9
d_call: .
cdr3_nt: TGTGCCAGCAGCTCCCCCCCAGGGCAAGAGACCCAGTACTTC
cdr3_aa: CASSSPPGQETQYF

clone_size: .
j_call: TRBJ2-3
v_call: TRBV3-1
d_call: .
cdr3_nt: TGTGCCAGCAGCCAAGGGCCCGGAGGAGATACGCAGTATTTT
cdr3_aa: CASSQGPGGDTQYF

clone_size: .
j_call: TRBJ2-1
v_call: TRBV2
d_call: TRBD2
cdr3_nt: TGTGCCAGCACCCAAGACGGGACTAGCAAGTTCTTC
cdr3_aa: CASTQDGTSKFF

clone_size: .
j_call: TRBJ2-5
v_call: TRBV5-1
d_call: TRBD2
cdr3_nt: TGCGCCAGCAGCTTGGCTACTAGCGTCGAGACCCAGTACTTC
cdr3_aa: CASSLATSVETQYF

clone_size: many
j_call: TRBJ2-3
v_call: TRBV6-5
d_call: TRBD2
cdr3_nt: TGTGCCAGCAGTCTACGCGGGGAGGGAACAGATACGCAGTATTTT
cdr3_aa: CASSLRGEGTDTQYF

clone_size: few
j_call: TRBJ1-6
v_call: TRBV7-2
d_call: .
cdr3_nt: TGTGCCAGCAGCTTAAGTCAACCTCGGGTTTCACCCCTCCACTTT
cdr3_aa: CASSLSQPRVSPLHF

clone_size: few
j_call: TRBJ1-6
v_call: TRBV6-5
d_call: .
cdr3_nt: TGTGCCAGCAGCTCCGGACGGAATAATTCACCCCTCCACTTT
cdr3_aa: CASSSGRNNSPLHF

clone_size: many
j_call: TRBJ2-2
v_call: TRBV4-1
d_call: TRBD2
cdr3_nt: TGCGCCAGCAGCCACCTTGGCGGGGGATACACCGGGGAGCTGTTTTTT
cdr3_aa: CASSHLGGGYTGELFF

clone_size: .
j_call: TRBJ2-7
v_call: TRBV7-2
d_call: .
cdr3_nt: TGTGCCAGCAGCCCAGCCTGGGGGCAGTACTTC
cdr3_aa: CASSPAWGQYF

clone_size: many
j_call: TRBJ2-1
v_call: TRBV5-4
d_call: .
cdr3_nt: TGTGCCAGCAGCCCCACCGGGGGATCCTACAATGAGCAGTTCTTC
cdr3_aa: CASSPTGGSYNEQFF

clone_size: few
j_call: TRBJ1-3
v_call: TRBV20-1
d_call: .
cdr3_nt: TGCAGTGCTTCTGCAGGGGCTGGAAACACCATATATTTT
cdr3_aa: CSASAGAGNTIYF

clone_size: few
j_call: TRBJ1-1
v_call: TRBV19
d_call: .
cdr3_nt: TGTGCCAGTAGTATAGGGACAAGGACCGCTGAAGCTTTCTTT
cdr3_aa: CASSIGTRTAEAFF

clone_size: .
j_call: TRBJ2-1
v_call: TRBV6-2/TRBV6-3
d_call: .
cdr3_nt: TGTGCCAGCACGTCGGGACTTAATGAGCAGTTCTTC
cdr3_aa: CASTSGLNEQFF

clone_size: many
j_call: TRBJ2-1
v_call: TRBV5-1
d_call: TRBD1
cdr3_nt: TGCGCCAGCAGTTACGACAGGGCGGATGAGCAGTTCTTC
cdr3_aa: CASSYDRADEQFF

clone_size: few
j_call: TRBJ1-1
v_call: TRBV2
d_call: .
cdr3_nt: TGTGCCAGCCCTAACCCCGCGGGGGGCGGGACTGAAGCTTTCTTT
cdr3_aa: CASPNPAGGGTEAFF

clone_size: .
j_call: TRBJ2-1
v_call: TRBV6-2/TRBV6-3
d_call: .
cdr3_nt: TGTGCCAGCAGTTACTCAACAGGGTTTGATGAGCAGTTCTTC
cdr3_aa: CASSYSTGFDEQFF

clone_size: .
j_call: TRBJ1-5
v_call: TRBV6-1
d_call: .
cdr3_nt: TGTGCCAGCAGTAAAATAGGGGGCAATCAGCCCCAGCATTTT
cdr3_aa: CASSKIGGNQPQHF

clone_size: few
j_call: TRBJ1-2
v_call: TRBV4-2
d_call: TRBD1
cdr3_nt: TGTGCCAGCAGCCAAGAAGGGACAGGAACTGTCCTGGTGGCTAACTATGGCTACACCTTC
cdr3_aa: CASSQEGTGTVLVANYGYTF

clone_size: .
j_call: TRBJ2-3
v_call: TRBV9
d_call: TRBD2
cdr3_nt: TGTGCCAGCAGCCTTAGCGGGGGGGGAAAAGATACGCAGTATTTT
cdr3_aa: CASSLSGGGKDTQYF

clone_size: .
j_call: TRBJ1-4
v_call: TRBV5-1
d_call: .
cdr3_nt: TGCGCCAGCAGCTTGGCGGGCAGTTATAATGAAAAACTGTTTTTT
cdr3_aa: CASSLAGSYNEKLFF

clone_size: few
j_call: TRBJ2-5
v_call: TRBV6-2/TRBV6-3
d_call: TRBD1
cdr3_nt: TGTGCCAGCAGTACCCGGGACAGGGGAGGCGAGACCCAGTACTTC
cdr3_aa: CASSTRDRGGETQYF

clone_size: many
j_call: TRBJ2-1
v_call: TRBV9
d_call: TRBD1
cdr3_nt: TGTGCCAGCAGCGTAGCAGGGGGCCGGGAGCAGTTCTTC
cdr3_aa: CASSVAGGREQFF

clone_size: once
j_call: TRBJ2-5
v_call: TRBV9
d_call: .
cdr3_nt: TGTGCCAGCAGCCCGCACACGGCCACGGAGACCCAGTACTTC
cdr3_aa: CASSPHTATETQYF

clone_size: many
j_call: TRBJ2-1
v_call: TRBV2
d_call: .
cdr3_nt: TGTGCCAGCAGTGAAGACGCTAATGAGCAGTTCTTC
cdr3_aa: CASSEDANEQFF

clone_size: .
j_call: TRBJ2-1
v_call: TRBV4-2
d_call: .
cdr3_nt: TGTGCCAGCAGCCAAGACGTACGGGGGACGAATGAGCAGTTCTTC
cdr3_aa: CASSQDVRGTNEQFF

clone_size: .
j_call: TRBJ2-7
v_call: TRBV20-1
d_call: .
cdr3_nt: TGCAGTGCTAGAGTCGAGAAGGGGACCTACGAGCAGTACTTC
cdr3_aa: CSARVEKGTYEQYF

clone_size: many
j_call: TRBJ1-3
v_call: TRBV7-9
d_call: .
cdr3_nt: TGTGCCAGCAGGCCCTCGTTCCCACGAAGCTCTGGAAACACCATATATTTT
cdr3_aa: CASRPSFPRSSGNTIYF

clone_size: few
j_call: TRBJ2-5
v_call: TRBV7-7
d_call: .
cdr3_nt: TGTGCCAGCAGCGATGACTACCAAGAGACCCAGTACTTC
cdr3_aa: CASSDDYQETQYF

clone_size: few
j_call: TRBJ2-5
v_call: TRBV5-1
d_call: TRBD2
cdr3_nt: TGCGCCAGCAGCTTGGGTTCTAGCGGGGGAGGAGAGACCCAGTACTTC
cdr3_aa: CASSLGSSGGGETQYF

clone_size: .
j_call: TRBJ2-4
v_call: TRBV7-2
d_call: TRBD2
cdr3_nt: TGTGCCAGCAGTGCGACTAGCGGGGGGGCCGACATTCAGTACTTC
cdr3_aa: CASSATSGGADIQYF

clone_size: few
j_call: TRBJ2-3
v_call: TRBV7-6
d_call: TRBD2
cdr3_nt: TGTGCCAGCAGCTCCCGGACTAGCGGGGGTGATACGCAGTATTTT
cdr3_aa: CASSSRTSGGDTQYF

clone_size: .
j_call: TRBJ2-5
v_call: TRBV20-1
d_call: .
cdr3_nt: TGCAGTGCTAGAGTTCGGCAGGGCCAAGAGACCCAGTACTTC
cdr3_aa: CSARVRQGQETQYF

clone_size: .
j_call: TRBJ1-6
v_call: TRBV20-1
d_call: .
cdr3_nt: TGCAGTGCTAGAAGAGCGATTTCTAATTCACCCCTCCACTTT
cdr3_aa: CSARRAISNSPLHF

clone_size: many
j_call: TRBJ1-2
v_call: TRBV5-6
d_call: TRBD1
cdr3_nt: TGTGCCAGCAGCTCACAGGGGGGACGGGGCTATGGCTACACCTTC
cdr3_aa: CASSSQGGRGYGYTF